This T cell receptor beta chain was recorded in a study of T cells in Graves' hyperthyroidism and ophthalmopathy. Using RNA transcripts as the source, TCR beta CDR3 regions were amplified. The TCR CDR3 was amplified in a first-round RT-PCR using the HTBI primer set. Via MiXCR, TCRdb re-called the multiplex PCR reads, giving one row per CDR3 protein. The data show hundreds of thousands of distinct CDR3 sequences, roughly 16% seen once. Together with thyroid ultrasound, orbital computed tomography, serum thyroxine and TRAb, clinical symptoms were used for diagnoses. Ten or more counts support this clonotype. This CDR3 region has 15 residues. The germline V gene encodes CDR1 MNHEY and CDR2 SMNVEV (reference sequence). V was trimmed by 0 bases and J by 0 bases, leaving 6 bases between them.

The rearrangement links TRBV27 to TRBJ1-5; D remains unclear. Sequenced material: blood. The TCR sequence derives from a woman aged 25 to 39 with Graves' hyperthyroidism. The CDR3 loop reads CASSLSPYSNQPQHF. The DNA of the CDR3 is TGTGCCAGCAGTTTATCGCCCTATAGCAATCAGCCCCAGCATTTT.